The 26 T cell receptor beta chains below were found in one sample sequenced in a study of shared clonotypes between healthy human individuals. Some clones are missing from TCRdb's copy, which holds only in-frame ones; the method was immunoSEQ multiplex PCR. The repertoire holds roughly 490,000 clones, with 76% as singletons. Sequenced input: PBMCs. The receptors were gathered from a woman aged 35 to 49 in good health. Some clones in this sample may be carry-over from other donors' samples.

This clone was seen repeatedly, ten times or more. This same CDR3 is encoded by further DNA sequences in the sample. For the CDR3, the DNA is TGTGCCAGCAGCTTATTTCAGAACACCGGGGAGCTGTTTTTT. Translating gives CASSLFQNTGELFF. The chain recombines TRBV11-2 with TRBJ2-2; the D is unclear. The CDR3 sequence is 14 residues long. The ends were cut back, 2 bases at V and 1 base at J, with 5 bases in the middle. Germline V gene lookup returns CDR1 SGHAT and CDR2 FQNNGV. Filled out from reference TRBV11-2 and TRBJ2-2, the complete variable domain reads EAGVAQSPRYKIIEKRQSVAFWCNPISGHATLYWYQQILGQGPKLLIQFQNNGVVDDSQLPKDRFSAERLKGVDSTLKIQPAKLEDSAVYLCASSLFQNTGELFFGEGSRLTVL.

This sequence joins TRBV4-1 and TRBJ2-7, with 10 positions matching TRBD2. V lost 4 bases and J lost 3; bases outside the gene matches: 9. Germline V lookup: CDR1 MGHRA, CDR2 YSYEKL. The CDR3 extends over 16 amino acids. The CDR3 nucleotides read TGCGCCAGCAGCCCCACCGGGACTAGCGACATCTACGAGCAGTACTTC. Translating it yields CASSPTGTSDIYEQYF.

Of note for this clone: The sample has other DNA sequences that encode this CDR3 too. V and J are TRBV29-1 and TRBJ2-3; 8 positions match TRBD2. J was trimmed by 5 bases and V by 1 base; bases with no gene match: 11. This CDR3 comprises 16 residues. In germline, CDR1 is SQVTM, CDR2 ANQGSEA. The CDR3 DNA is TGCAGCGTTGAAGGTGGGACTAGTAGTGGTGTAGATACGCAGTATTTT. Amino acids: CSVEGGTSSGVDTQYF.

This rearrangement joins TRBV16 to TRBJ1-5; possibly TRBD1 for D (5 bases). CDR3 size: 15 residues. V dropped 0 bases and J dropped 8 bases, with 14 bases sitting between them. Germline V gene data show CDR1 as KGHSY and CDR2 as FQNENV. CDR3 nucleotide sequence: TGTGCCAGCAGCCAATCTGTGGCGCGGGGCAAGCCCCAGCATTTT. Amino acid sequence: CASSQSVARGKPQHF.

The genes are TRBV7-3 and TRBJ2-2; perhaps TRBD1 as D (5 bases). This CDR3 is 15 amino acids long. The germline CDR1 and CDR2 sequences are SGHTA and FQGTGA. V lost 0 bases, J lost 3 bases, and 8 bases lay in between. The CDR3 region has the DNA TGTGCCAGCAGCTTAACGGCAGGGTACACCGGGGAGCTGTTTTTT. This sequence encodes CASSLTAGYTGELFF.

In nucleotides, the CDR3 is TGCGCCAGCAGCCCGGGGGTAGGTGGGGCCAACGTCCTGACTTTC. The encoded protein is CASSPGVGGANVLTF. The chain couples TRBV5-1 to TRBJ2-6; D might be TRBD2 (6 bases). This CDR3 has 15 residues. The germline gives CDR1 SGHRS, CDR2 YFSETQ. V lost 4 bases to trimming and J lost 3 bases, with 11 bases between them.

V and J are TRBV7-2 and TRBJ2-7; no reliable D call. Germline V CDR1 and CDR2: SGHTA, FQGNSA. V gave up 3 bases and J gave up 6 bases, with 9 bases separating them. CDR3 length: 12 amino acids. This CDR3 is CASSFPQREQYF. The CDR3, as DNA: TGTGCCAGCAGCTTTCCCCAGCGCGAGCAGTACTTC.

CDR3 loop: CASSDQPADTQYF. Here the CDR3 DNA reads TGTGCCAGCAGTGACCAGCCTGCGGATACGCAGTATTTT. V gene TRBV6-4 combines with J gene TRBJ2-3; no clear D. The V gene lost 2 bases and the J gene lost 6 bases, with 9 bases spanning the gap. The CDR3 contains 13 residues. From germline, CDR1 is MRHNA and CDR2 SNTAGT.

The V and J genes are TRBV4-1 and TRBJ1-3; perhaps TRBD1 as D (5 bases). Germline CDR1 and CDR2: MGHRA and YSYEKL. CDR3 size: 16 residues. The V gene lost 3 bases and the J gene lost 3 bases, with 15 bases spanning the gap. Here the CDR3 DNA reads TGCGCCAGCAGCCACCGGGGGGGGTTGGGTGGAAACACCATATATTTT. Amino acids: CASSHRGGLGGNTIYF.

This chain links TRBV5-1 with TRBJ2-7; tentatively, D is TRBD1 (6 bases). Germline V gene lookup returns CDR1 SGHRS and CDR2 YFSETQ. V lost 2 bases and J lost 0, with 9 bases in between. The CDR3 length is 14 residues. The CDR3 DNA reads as TGCGCCAGCAGCTTAGACAGGAACTCCTACGAGCAGTACTTC. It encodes CASSLDRNSYEQYF.

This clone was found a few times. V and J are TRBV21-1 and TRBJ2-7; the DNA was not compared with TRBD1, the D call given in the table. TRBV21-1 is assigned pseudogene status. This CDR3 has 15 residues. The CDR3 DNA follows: TGTGCCAGCAGCAGCTACCGGGACAGCTCCTACGAGCAGTACTTC. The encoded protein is CASSSYRDSSYEQYF.

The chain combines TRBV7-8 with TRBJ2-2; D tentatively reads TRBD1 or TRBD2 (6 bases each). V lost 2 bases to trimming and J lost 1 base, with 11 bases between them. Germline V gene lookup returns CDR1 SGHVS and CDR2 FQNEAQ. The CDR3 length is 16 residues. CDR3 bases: TGTGCCAGCAGCTTAACAGAGGGGGGGAACACCGGGGAGCTGTTTTTT. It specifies CASSLTEGGNTGELFF. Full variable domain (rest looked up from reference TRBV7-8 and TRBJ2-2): GAGVSQSPRYKVAKRGQDVALRCDPISGHVSLFWYQQALGQGPEFLTYFQNEAQLDKSGLPSDRFFAERPEGSVSTLKIQRTQQEDSAVYLCASSLTEGGNTGELFFGEGSRLTVL.

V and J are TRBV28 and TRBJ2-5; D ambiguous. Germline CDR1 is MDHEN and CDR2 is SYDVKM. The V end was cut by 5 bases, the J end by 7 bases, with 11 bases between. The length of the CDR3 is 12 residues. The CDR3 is CASSTRPGTQYF. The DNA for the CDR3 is TGTGCCAGCAGTACCCGCCCGGGGACCCAGTACTTC.

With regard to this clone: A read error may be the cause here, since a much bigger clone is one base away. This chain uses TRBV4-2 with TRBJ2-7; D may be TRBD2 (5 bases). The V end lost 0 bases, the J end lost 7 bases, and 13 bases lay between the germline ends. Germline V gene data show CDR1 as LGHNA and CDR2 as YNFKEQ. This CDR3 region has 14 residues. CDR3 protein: CASSQERVSSEQYF. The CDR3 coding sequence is TGTGCCAGCAGCCAAGAGAGGGTCAGTTCTGAGCAGTACTTC.

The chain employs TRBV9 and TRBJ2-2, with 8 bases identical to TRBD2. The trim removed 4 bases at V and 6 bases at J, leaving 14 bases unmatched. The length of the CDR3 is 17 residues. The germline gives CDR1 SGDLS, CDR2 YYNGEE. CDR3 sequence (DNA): TGTGCCAGCAGCCCGAGGACTGGTAGCGGGGTACCCGGGGAGCTGTTTTTT. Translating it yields CASSPRTGSGVPGELFF. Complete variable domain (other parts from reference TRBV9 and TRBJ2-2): DSGVTQTPKHLITATGQRVTLRCSPRSGDLSVYWYQQSLDQGLQFLIQYYNGEERAKGNILERFSAQQFPDLHSELNLSSLELGDSALYFCASSPRTGSGVPGELFFGEGSRLTVL.

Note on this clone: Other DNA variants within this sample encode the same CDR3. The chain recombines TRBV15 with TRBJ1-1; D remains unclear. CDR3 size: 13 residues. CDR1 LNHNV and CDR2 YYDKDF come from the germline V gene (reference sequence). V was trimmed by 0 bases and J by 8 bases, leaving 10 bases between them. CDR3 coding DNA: TGTGCCACCAGCAGAGATTTGGGCGGCGAAGCTTTCTTT. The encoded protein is CATSRDLGGEAFF.

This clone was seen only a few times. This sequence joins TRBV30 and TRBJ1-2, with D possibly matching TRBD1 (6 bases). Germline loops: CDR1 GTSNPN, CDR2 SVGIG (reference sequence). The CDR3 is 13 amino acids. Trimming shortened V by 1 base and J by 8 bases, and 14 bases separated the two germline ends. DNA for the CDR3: TGTGCCTGGAGTGCCCCAGGACAGACCGGCTACACCTTC. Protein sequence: CAWSAPGQTGYTF.

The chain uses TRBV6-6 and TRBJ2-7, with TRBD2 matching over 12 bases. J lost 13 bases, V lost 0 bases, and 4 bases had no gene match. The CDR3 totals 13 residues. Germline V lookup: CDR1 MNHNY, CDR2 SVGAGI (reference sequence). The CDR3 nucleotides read TGTGCCAGCAGTTACTCTGGGACTAGCGGGTACTACTTC. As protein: CASSYSGTSGYYF.

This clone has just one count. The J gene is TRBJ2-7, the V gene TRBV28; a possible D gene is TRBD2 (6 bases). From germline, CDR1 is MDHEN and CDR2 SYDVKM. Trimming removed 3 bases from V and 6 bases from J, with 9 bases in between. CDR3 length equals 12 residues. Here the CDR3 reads CASSLLGGEQYF. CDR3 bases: TGTGCCAGCAGTTTGTTGGGGGGCGAGCAGTACTTC. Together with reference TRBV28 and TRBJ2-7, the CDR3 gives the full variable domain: DVKVTQSSRYLVKRTGEKVFLECVQDMDHENMFWYRQDPGLGLRLIYFSYDVKMKEKGDIPEGYSVSREKKERFSLILESASTNQTSMYLCASSLLGGEQYFGPGTRLTVT.

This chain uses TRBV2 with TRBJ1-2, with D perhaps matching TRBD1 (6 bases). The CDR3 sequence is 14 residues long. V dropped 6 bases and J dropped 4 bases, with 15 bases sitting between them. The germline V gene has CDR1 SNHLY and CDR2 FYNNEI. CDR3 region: CASSGDRRLYGYTF. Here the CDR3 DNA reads TGTGCCAGCAGCGGCGACAGGCGGCTCTATGGCTACACCTTC.

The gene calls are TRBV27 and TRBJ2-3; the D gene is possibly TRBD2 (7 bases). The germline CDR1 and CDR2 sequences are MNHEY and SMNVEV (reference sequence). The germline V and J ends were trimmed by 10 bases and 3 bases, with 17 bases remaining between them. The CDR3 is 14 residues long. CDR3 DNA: TGTGCCACGGGGCGGGGGCTTGTTACAGATACGCAGTATTTT. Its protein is CATGRGLVTDTQYF.

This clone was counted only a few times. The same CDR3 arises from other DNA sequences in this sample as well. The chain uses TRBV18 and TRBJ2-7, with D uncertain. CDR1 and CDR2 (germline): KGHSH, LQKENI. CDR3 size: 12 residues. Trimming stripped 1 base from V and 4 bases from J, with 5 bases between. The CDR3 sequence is CASSPLPYEQYF. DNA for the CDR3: TGTGCCAGCTCACCACTTCCATACGAGCAGTACTTC.

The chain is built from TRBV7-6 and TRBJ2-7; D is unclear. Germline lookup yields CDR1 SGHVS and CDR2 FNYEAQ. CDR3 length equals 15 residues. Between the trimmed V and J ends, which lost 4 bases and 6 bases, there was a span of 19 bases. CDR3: CASSSPSTTLGEQYF. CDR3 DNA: TGTGCCAGCAGCTCCCCCAGTACAACTCTGGGCGAGCAGTACTTC.

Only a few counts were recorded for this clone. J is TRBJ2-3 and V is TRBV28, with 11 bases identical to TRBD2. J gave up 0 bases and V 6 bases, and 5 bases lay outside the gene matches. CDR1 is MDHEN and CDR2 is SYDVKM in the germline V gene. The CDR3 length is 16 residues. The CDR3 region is CASRSPSGRSTDTQYF. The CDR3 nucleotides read TGTGCCAGCAGATCCCCTAGCGGGAGGAGCACAGATACGCAGTATTTT.

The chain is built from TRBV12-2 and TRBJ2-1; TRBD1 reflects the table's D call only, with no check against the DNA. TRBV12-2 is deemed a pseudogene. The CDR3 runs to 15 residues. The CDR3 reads CASRYGQGAYNEQFF. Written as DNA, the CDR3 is TGTGCAAGTCGCTACGGACAGGGAGCCTACAATGAGCAGTTCTTC.

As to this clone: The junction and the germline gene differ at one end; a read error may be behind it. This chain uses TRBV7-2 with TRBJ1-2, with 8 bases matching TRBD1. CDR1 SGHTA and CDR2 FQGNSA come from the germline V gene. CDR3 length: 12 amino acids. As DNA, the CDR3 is TGTGCCAGCAGCCCGACAGGGGCGCTTGGGGCTTTC. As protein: CASSPTGALGAF.